The T cell receptor (beta chain) described here comes from a study of radiotherapy plus CTLA-4 blockade in lung cancer. Study-wide points: Clones derived from tumor TCRs expanded in blood after radiotherapy plus ipilimumab.

Regarding this clone: Its target is not known.

Sequencing used immunoSEQ multiplex PCR; TCRdb keeps in-frame clones, though not all of them. Seen here are around 72,000 clones, around 80% observed once, and the top ten hold 7.1%. The germline V gene encodes CDR1 SGHRS and CDR2 YFSETQ. With 0 bases removed from V and 2 bases from J, the gap between germline ends came to 13 bases. The CDR3 extends over 16 amino acids. The chain carries TRBV5-1 and TRBJ2-3; tentative D call: TRBD1 (5 bases). Sample: peripheral blood, taken from a patient treated with radiotherapy plus ipilimumab. The TCR comes from a human donor with non-small cell lung cancer who had a complete response to radiotherapy plus ipilimumab. CDR3 sequence (DNA): TGCGCCAGCAGCTTGGTAGGGGAACCTTTCACAGATACGCAGTATTTT. Its protein is CASSLVGEPFTDTQYF.